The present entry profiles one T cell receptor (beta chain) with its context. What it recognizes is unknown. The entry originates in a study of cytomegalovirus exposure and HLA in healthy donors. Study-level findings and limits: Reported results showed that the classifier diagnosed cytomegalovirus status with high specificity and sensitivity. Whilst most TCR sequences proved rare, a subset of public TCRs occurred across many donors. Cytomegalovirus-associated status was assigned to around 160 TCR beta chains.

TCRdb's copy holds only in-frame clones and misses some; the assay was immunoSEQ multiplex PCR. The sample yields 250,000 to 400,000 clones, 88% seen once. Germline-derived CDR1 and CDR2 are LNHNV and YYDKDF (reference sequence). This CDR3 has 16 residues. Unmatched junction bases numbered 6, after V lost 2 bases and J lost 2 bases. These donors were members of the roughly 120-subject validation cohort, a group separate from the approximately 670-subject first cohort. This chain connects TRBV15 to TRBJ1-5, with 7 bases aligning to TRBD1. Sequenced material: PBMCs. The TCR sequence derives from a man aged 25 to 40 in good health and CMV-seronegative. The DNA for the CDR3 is TGTGCCACCAGCAGACAGGGGGATTGGGGCAATCAGCCCCAGCATTTT. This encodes CATSRQGDWGNQPQHF.